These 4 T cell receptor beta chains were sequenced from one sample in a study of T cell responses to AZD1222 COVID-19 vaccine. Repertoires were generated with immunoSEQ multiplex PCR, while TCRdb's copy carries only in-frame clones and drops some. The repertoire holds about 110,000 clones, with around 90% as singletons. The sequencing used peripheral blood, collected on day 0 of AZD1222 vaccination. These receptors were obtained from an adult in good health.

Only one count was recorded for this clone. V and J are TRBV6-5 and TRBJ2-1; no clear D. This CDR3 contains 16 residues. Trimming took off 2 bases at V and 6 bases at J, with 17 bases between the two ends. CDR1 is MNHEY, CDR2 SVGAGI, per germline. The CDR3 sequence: CASSYRASRFPNEQFF. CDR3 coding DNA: TGTGCCAGCAGTTACAGAGCGAGTCGGTTCCCCAATGAGCAGTTCTTC.

The CDR3 loop reads CASSSKTGKGGYTF. Here the CDR3 DNA reads TGTGCCAGCAGTTCGAAGACAGGGAAGGGTGGCTACACCTTC. The chain has TRBV6-6 and TRBJ1-2, with 7 bases matching TRBD1. This CDR3 is built from 14 residues. CDR1 is MNHNY and CDR2 is SVGAGI in the germline V gene (reference sequence). V lost 4 bases, J lost 7 bases, and 9 bases stayed unmatched.

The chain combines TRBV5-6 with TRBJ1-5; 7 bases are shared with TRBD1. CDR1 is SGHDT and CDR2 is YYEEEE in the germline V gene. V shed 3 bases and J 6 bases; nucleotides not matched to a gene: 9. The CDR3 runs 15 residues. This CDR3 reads CASSSTNRGAQPQHF. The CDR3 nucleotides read TGTGCCAGCAGCTCCACTAACAGGGGCGCTCAGCCCCAGCATTTT.

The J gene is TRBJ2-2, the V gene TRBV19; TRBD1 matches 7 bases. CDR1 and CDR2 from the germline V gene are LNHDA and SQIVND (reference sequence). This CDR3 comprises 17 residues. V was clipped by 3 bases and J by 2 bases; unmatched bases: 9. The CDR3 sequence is CASSIEAGGVNTGELFF. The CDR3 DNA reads TGTGCCAGTAGTATCGAGGCAGGGGGTGTCAACACCGGGGAGCTGTTTTTT.